What follows are 28 T cell receptor beta chains derived from one specimen sequenced in a study of cytomegalovirus exposure and HLA in healthy donors. The primer mix had 60 Vbeta and 13 Jbeta primers. Assay: immunoSEQ multiplex PCR; the TCRdb copy retains only in-frame clones and omits some. The sample shows under 200,000 clones, approximately 65% of them seen only once. Source material: PBMCs. The receptors were gathered from a middle-aged man in good health and CMV-seronegative.

The chain couples TRBV7-9 to TRBJ2-1; TRBD2 agrees at 9 bases. There are 16 residues in the CDR3. The ends lost 0 bases at V and 6 bases at J; junction bases unmatched: 6. Germline CDR1 and CDR2: SEHNR and FQNEAQ (reference sequence). CDR3 DNA: TGTGCCAGCAGCTTAGCGTCCGGCGGGAGGGCCAATGAGCAGTTCTTC. It encodes CASSLASGGRANEQFF.

This clone was seen a few times. The chain joins TRBV5-4 to TRBJ2-5, with 12 bases identical to TRBD2. The CDR3 extends over 18 amino acids. Germline V gives CDR1 SGHNT, CDR2 YYREEE (reference sequence). The J segment lost 7 bases and the V segment lost 5 bases, leaving 18 bases of the junction unmatched. The chain's CDR3 is CASSHARTSGTWGGTQYF. CDR3 nucleotides: TGTGCCAGCAGTCACGCTCGGACTAGCGGGACGTGGGGCGGGACCCAGTACTTC.

This clone occurred a few times. This rearrangement joins TRBV15 to TRBJ1-5; D may be TRBD1 (6 bases). Germline V gene data show CDR1 as LNHNV and CDR2 as YYDKDF (reference sequence). This CDR3 is 15 amino acids long. The V and J ends lost 9 bases and 2 bases respectively, with 17 bases between them. CDR3 coding DNA: TGTGCCACTGCAACAGGGATCCAGGGCAATCAGCCCCAGCATTTT. It yields the protein CATATGIQGNQPQHF.

This chain uses TRBV5-6 with TRBJ2-2; D is perhaps TRBD1 (6 bases). CDR1 is SGHDT, CDR2 YYEEEE, per germline. The V and J ends lost 0 bases and 3 bases respectively, with 18 bases between them. This CDR3 has 18 residues. CDR3 residues: CASSLVPTTGTDTGELFF. The CDR3 DNA follows: TGTGCCAGCAGCTTGGTCCCGACGACAGGCACAGACACCGGGGAGCTGTTTTTT.

This rearrangement joins TRBV5-1 to TRBJ2-2; D possibly corresponds to TRBD1 (6 bases). The V end lost 3 bases, the J end lost 0 bases, and 12 bases lay between the germline ends. The CDR3 totals 16 residues. Germline V gene sequence: CDR1 SGHRS, CDR2 YFSETQ. The CDR3 region has the DNA TGCGCCAGCAGCTATAGAGGGGGATCGAACACCGGGGAGCTGTTTTTT. Translated, it gives CASSYRGGSNTGELFF.

The rearrangement links TRBV7-9 to TRBJ2-2, with 14 bases fitting TRBD2. The CDR3 is 17 amino acids. Germline lookup yields CDR1 SEHNR and CDR2 FQNEAQ (reference sequence). The V segment lost 3 bases and the J segment 2 bases; nucleotides outside the gene matches: 2. In DNA form, the CDR3 reads TGTGCCAGCAGCTTGGGGACTAGCGGGGGTAACACCGGGGAGCTGTTTTTT. The encoded protein is CASSLGTSGGNTGELFF.

This clone was recorded once. J is TRBJ1-3 and V is TRBV18, with TRBD1 matching over 9 bases. Trimming at V came to 4 bases and at J to 0 bases, leaving 4 bases not matched to a gene. In germline, CDR1 is KGHSH, CDR2 LQKENI. The CDR3 sequence is 16 residues long. CDR3 amino acids: CASSLPTGGSGNTIYF. The CDR3 DNA reads TGTGCCAGCTCACTCCCGACAGGGGGCTCTGGAAACACCATATATTTT.

CDR3 loop: CASSDFWTVKVEQYF. The CDR3 DNA reads as TGCGCCAGCAGTGATTTTTGGACAGTTAAAGTCGAGCAGTACTTC. The chain joins TRBV10-2 to TRBJ2-7, with D perhaps matching TRBD1 (6 bases). Deletions cut 3 bases from V and 6 bases from J, with 18 bases between. Germline V gene data show CDR1 as WSHSY and CDR2 as SAAADI. The CDR3 sequence is 15 residues long.

This sequence joins TRBV2 and TRBJ2-7, with TRBD1 matching 10 bases. The trim removed 8 bases at V and 4 bases at J, leaving 8 bases unmatched. Germline V gene lookup returns CDR1 SNHLY and CDR2 FYNNEI. The CDR3 covers 14 residues. The CDR3 sequence is CASPPGQGFYEQYF. The CDR3 nucleotides read TGTGCCAGCCCACCGGGACAGGGGTTTTACGAGCAGTACTTC.

This clone showed up just a few times. The V gene is TRBV21-1, the J gene TRBJ2-5; TRBD1, the table's D call, lacks a check against the DNA. TRBV21-1 is an annotated pseudogene. The CDR3 consists of 16 residues. The CDR3, as DNA: TGTGCCAGCAGCACATCTCAACAGGGAAGAGAAGAGACCCAGTACTTC. Protein product: CASSTSQQGREETQYF.

The chain employs TRBV7-2 and TRBJ2-3; D call uncertain. With 5 bases removed from V and 5 bases from J, the gap between germline ends came to 8 bases. Germline V lookup: CDR1 SGHTA, CDR2 FQGNSA. This CDR3 has 12 residues. DNA of the CDR3: TGTGCCAGCAGCCTCTCCGGAGATACGCAGTATTTT. The encoded protein is CASSLSGDTQYF.

The chain joins TRBV18 to TRBJ2-5; 9 bases are a match to TRBD1. This CDR3 spans 14 amino acids. Per the germline V gene, CDR1 is KGHSH and CDR2 is LQKENI. V shed 3 bases, J shed 5 bases, and the junction held 4 bases outside the gene matches. CDR3: CASSPGTGMETQYF. Here the CDR3 DNA reads TGTGCCAGCTCACCCGGGACAGGGATGGAGACCCAGTACTTC.

The genes are TRBV7-6 and TRBJ2-2, with TRBD2 as a possible D gene (5 bases). From germline, CDR1 is SGHVS and CDR2 FNYEAQ. The length of the CDR3 is 16 residues. V shed 3 bases and J shed 3 bases, with 14 bases lying between them. The CDR3 DNA reads TGTGCCAGCAGCTTTCCGGCACCCGGGGACACCGGGGAGCTGTTTTTT. Amino acids: CASSFPAPGDTGELFF.

The rearrangement links TRBV9 to TRBJ2-6; D gene unclear. The length of the CDR3 is 15 residues. Trimming stripped 4 bases from V and 0 bases from J, with 8 bases between. Germline V gives CDR1 SGDLS, CDR2 YYNGEE. This CDR3 is CASSYWSSGANVLTF. The CDR3, as DNA: TGTGCCAGCAGCTACTGGAGCTCTGGGGCCAACGTCCTGACTTTC.

V usage is TRBV2 and J usage is TRBJ1-2; possibly TRBD1 for D (6 bases). Trimming shortened V by 6 bases and J by 3 bases, and 11 bases separated the two germline ends. This CDR3 is 13 amino acids long. Germline V gene data show CDR1 as SNHLY and CDR2 as FYNNEI. The CDR3 nucleotides read TGTGCCAGCAGGGCGGGGGGGCACTATGGCTACACCTTC. Its translation is CASRAGGHYGYTF.

V gene TRBV18 combines with J gene TRBJ2-1; D may be TRBD1 (5 bases). V was shortened by 4 bases and J by 7 bases, with 5 bases between the two germline ends. The CDR3 has 11 amino acids. Germline V lookup: CDR1 KGHSH, CDR2 LQKENI. CDR3 sequence reads: CASSQGNEQFF. The CDR3 DNA reads TGTGCCAGCTCACAGGGGAATGAGCAGTTCTTC.

A remark on this clone: Other DNA sequences from this sample encode an identical CDR3 as well. The gene calls are TRBV6-4 and TRBJ2-2; D perhaps matches TRBD1 (6 bases). Trimming took 6 bases from V and 2 from J, leaving 10 bases between them. Looked up from germline, CDR1 is MRHNA and CDR2 is SNTAGT. The CDR3 runs 14 residues. The CDR3 protein is CASRPQGNTGELFF. The CDR3 DNA is TGTGCCAGCAGACCACAGGGTAACACCGGGGAGCTGTTTTTT.

The chain is built from TRBV4-1 and TRBJ2-4; D gene unclear. Germline V lookup: CDR1 MGHRA, CDR2 YSYEKL. Trimming left V 7 bases short and J 6 bases short, with 10 bases between. The CDR3 length is 12 residues. DNA for the CDR3: TGCGCCAGCATACTATTGCCAAACATTCAGTACTTC. This codes for CASILLPNIQYF.

This chain uses TRBV7-9 with TRBJ1-6; D remains ambiguous. V gave up 5 bases and J gave up 9 bases, with 20 bases separating them. The CDR3 has 16 residues. Germline CDR1 is SEHNR and CDR2 is FQNEAQ (reference sequence). This CDR3 is CASSPETHLRRSPLHF. CDR3 in DNA: TGTGCCAGCAGCCCAGAGACTCACCTAAGGCGTTCACCCCTCCACTTT.

This sequence joins TRBV19 and TRBJ1-5, with D maybe TRBD1 (6 bases). CDR3 size: 15 residues. V shed 1 base and J shed 4 bases, with 11 bases lying between them. Germline CDR1 reads LNHDA; CDR2 reads SQIVND (reference sequence). Here the CDR3 reads CASSIAGGQNQPQHF. The CDR3 DNA is TGTGCCAGTAGTATAGCGGGGGGCCAGAATCAGCCCCAGCATTTT.

In the case of this clone: This specimen includes other DNA sequences encoding the same CDR3. This rearrangement joins TRBV27 to TRBJ2-3, with TRBD1 identical over 7 bases. Unmatched junction bases numbered 7, after V lost 7 bases and J lost 3 bases. The CDR3 runs to 14 residues. Germline assignment: CDR1 MNHEY and CDR2 SMNVEV (reference sequence). The CDR3 reads CASKWDSLTDTQYF. CDR3 DNA: TGTGCCAGCAAATGGGACAGCTTGACAGATACGCAGTATTTT.

V gene TRBV14 combines with J gene TRBJ1-1; D call uncertain. Per the germline V gene, CDR1 is SGHDN and CDR2 is FVKESK. The length of the CDR3 is 14 residues. The V gene lost 4 bases and the J gene lost 3 bases, with 12 bases spanning the gap. CDR3 DNA sequence: TGTGCCAGCAGCCTTACATGGCAGGACACTGAAGCTTTCTTT. It yields the protein CASSLTWQDTEAFF.

The chain recombines TRBV4-2 with TRBJ1-5; D gene uncertain. The germline gives CDR1 LGHNA, CDR2 YNFKEQ. The CDR3 is 14 amino acids. The ends were cut back, 1 base at V and 2 bases at J, with 6 bases in the middle. CDR3 residues: CASSQVPGNQPQHF. In DNA, the CDR3 is TGTGCCAGCAGCCAAGTCCCCGGCAATCAGCCCCAGCATTTT.

The rearrangement joins TRBV7-2 to TRBJ1-2, with TRBD1 as a possible D gene (5 bases). Germline V gives CDR1 SGHTA, CDR2 FQGNSA. V was clipped by 5 bases and J by 5 bases, with 15 bases between them. The CDR3 is made up of 14 amino acids. The CDR3 DNA is TGTGCCAGCAGCGCGCCGGGACTGACGTATGGCTACACCTTC. Its protein product is CASSAPGLTYGYTF.

The chain joins TRBV7-2 to TRBJ1-5; 7 bases are a match to TRBD1. V lost 3 bases, J lost 5 bases, and 4 bases stayed unmatched. The germline CDR1 and CDR2 sequences are SGHTA and FQGNSA. The CDR3 consists of 14 residues. As DNA, the CDR3 is TGTGCCAGCAGCTTCCGCCAGGGGGATCAGCCCCAGCATTTT. As protein: CASSFRQGDQPQHF.

This chain links TRBV6-1 with TRBJ2-6; 9 bases agree with TRBD2. This CDR3 is 15 amino acids long. V lost 7 bases to trimming and J lost 2 bases; unmatched junction nucleotides: 3. The germline CDR1 and CDR2 sequences are MNHNS and SASEGT. CDR3 sequence (DNA): TGTGCCAGCAAGCGGGAGGAGGCTGGGGCCAACGTCCTGACTTTC. It specifies CASKREEAGANVLTF.

The chain links TRBV7-8 to TRBJ2-7; the match to TRBD2 covers 7 bases. The germline gives CDR1 SGHVS, CDR2 FQNEAQ. The ends lost 8 bases at V and 6 bases at J; junction bases unmatched: 13. There are 14 residues in the CDR3. Here the CDR3 DNA reads TGTGCCAGCGGCGGGGGACTATTCGATGTCGAGCAGTACTTC. Protein product: CASGGGLFDVEQYF.

For this clone: One end of the junction is discordant with germline, which a read error may explain. V is TRBV7-9 and J is TRBJ1-5, with D tentatively TRBD1 (5 bases). The CDR3 contains 16 residues. Germline V lookup: CDR1 SEHNR, CDR2 FQNEAQ (reference sequence). In nucleotides, the CDR3 is TGTTCCAGCAGCAGGGAGGCCGGCATAAGCAATCAGCCCCAGCATTTT. Amino acids: CSSSREAGISNQPQHF.